This record looks at one TCR beta chain sequence and its context. Data came from immunoSEQ multiplex PCR; TCRdb stores just in-frame clones and leaves some out. This table has approximately 76,000 clones, roughly 85% appearing once. The entry originates in a study of OX40 agonist ivuxolimab in advanced cancers. Trimming cost V 9 bases and J 5 bases; bases outside gene matches: 8. Germline assignment: CDR1 MNHNS and CDR2 SASEGT. The CDR3 is 15 amino acids. This sequence originates from an adult with an advanced solid tumor such as melanoma, head and neck, liver or kidney cancer. The V call is TRBV6-1, the J call TRBJ1-5, with TRBD1 identical over 12 bases. Sample: CD4+ or CD8+ T cells sorted from blood, taken in a trial of the OX40 agonist ivuxolimab. DNA for the CDR3: TGTGCCAGTTCGGGACAGGGGGCTTTAGATCAGCCCCAGCATTTT. This translates into CASSGQGALDQPQHF.